Below, 13 T cell receptor beta chains from the same sample are listed, as sequenced in a study of OX40 agonist ivuxolimab in advanced cancers. The method was immunoSEQ multiplex PCR; TCRdb's version includes in-frame clones alone and lacks a portion of them. Altogether 12,000 or so clones are present, approximately 80% being singletons, with the ten largest covering over 13%. The source was CD4+ or CD8+ T cells sorted from blood, collected in a trial of the OX40 agonist ivuxolimab. The origin of the receptors is an adult with an advanced solid tumor such as melanoma, head and neck, liver or kidney cancer.

The rearrangement links TRBV6-1 to TRBJ2-7, with TRBD1 matching over 10 bases. The germline CDR1 and CDR2 sequences are MNHNS and SASEGT. The CDR3 covers 15 residues. Germline trimming cut 2 bases from V and 2 bases from J; bases unmatched to any gene: 3. CDR3 residues: CASSETGTGAYEQYF. CDR3 bases: TGTGCCAGCAGTGAAACCGGGACAGGGGCCTACGAGCAGTACTTC.

The chain is built from TRBV5-5 and TRBJ1-2, with 9 nucleotides matching TRBD1. Germline V gives CDR1 SGHKS, CDR2 YYEKEE (reference sequence). There are 20 residues in the CDR3. V lost 1 base, J lost 2 bases, and 18 bases stayed unmatched. CDR3 region: CASSLFVSTVTGGSNYGYTF. The CDR3 coding sequence is TGTGCCAGCAGCTTGTTCGTGTCGACCGTGACAGGGGGATCCAACTATGGCTACACCTTC.

The V and J genes are TRBV6-4 and TRBJ2-1; 10 positions match TRBD2. The trim removed 4 bases at V and 8 bases at J, leaving 5 bases unmatched. This CDR3 spans 14 amino acids. Germline V gene data show CDR1 as MRHNA and CDR2 as SNTAGT. The CDR3 reads CASSALAGVDEQFF. The CDR3 nucleotides read TGTGCCAGCAGTGCGCTAGCGGGAGTCGATGAGCAGTTCTTC.

The CDR3 region is CARSLCSGGPPETQYF. The CDR3, as DNA: TGTGCCAGAAGCTTATGCAGCGGGGGGCCCCCAGAGACCCAGTACTTC. The chain couples TRBV7-5 to TRBJ2-5; the table's D call TRBD2 went unverified against the DNA. TRBV7-5 is a documented pseudogene. This CDR3 has 16 residues.

This chain joins TRBV2 and TRBJ2-3, with a weak D call TRBD2 (6 bases). Germline V gene lookup returns CDR1 SNHLY and CDR2 FYNNEI. V lost 4 bases, J lost 6 bases, and 17 bases lay in between. The CDR3 is 15 residues long. The CDR3 nucleotides are TGTGCCAGCAGTGCGACCGGGACTCTGGGGGATACGCAGTATTTT. Its protein is CASSATGTLGDTQYF.

This clone is termed medium-sized. The chain employs TRBV10-3 and TRBJ2-7; D gene uncertain. The germline CDR1 and CDR2 sequences are ENHRY and SYGVKD. CDR3 length equals 11 residues. Trimming pared 7 bases from V and 4 bases from J, leaving 8 bases between. This CDR3 reads CAIISGYEQYF. The CDR3 nucleotides read TGTGCCATCATATCTGGGTACGAGCAGTACTTC.

This clone appeared once. V is TRBV29-1 and J is TRBJ2-1, with D unresolved. Germline V gene data show CDR1 as SQVTM and CDR2 as ANQGSEA. CDR3 size: 13 residues. Trimming removed 4 bases at V and 5 bases at J, with 12 bases between. The CDR3 is CSVVSVNHNEQFF. The CDR3 region has the DNA TGCAGCGTTGTGTCAGTCAATCACAATGAGCAGTTCTTC.

This chain uses TRBV4-2 with TRBJ1-5, with D unresolved. Germline V CDR1 and CDR2: LGHNA, YNFKEQ. This CDR3 spans 14 amino acids. The V gene lost 5 bases and the J gene lost 4 bases, with 12 bases spanning the gap. CDR3 sequence reads: CASSEGVGNQPQHF. The CDR3 region has the DNA TGTGCCAGCAGCGAGGGTGTGGGAAATCAGCCCCAGCATTTT.

This clone was observed a few times. CDR3 loop: CASSEIGRGETQYF. The CDR3 region has the DNA TGTGCCAGCAGTGAAATCGGCAGGGGAGAGACCCAGTACTTC. The genes are TRBV2 and TRBJ2-5, with a weak D call TRBD1 (6 bases). Trimming shortened V by 2 bases and J by 4 bases, and 11 bases separated the two germline ends. The germline gives CDR1 SNHLY, CDR2 FYNNEI. This CDR3 comprises 14 residues.

The V gene is TRBV19, the J gene TRBJ2-7; D remains unclear. V lost 8 bases and J 7 bases, leaving 15 bases between the germline ends. Germline assignment: CDR1 LNHDA and CDR2 SQIVND (reference sequence). The CDR3 has 12 amino acids. In nucleotides, the CDR3 is TGTGCCAGTTCAACCGGTGCTGTAGAGCAGTACTTC. It codes for CASSTGAVEQYF.

This chain joins TRBV5-1 and TRBJ1-1; 9 nucleotides align to TRBD1. Germline V gene lookup returns CDR1 SGHRS and CDR2 YFSETQ. CDR3 length: 14 amino acids. The V gene end was trimmed by 5 bases and the J gene end by 5 bases; junction bases not matched to a gene: 7. CDR3 coding DNA: TGCGCCAGCAGTTACAGGGGGCGGGGGACTGAAGCTTTCTTT. Its translation: CASSYRGRGTEAFF.

This chain joins TRBV5-3 and TRBJ2-7; D is perhaps TRBD1 (6 bases). TRBV5-3 is treated as an ORF (open reading frame) with a function not yet certain. V lost 8 bases to trimming and J lost 2 bases, with 14 bases between them. This CDR3 is built from 13 residues. In DNA, the CDR3 is TGTGCCAGCAGCCTCAGGGACACCTACGAGCAGTACTTC. It yields the protein CASSLRDTYEQYF.

The CDR3 DNA is TGTGCCAGCAGCACGACTAGCGGGAGGGCCCTCGAGCAGTACTTC. Protein: CASSTTSGRALEQYF. The gene calls are TRBV11-1 and TRBJ2-7, with 14 bases aligning to TRBD2. CDR1 is SGHAT and CDR2 is FQDESV in the germline V gene (reference sequence). The CDR3 is 15 residues long. The V and J ends lost 5 bases and 6 bases, in that order; junction bases with no gene match: 6. Variable domain in full (rest from reference TRBV11-1 and TRBJ2-7): EAEVAQSPRYKITEKSQAVAFWCDPISGHATLYWYRQILGQGPELLVQFQDESVVDDSQLPKDRFSAERLKGVDSTLKIQPAELGDSAMYLCASSTTSGRALEQYFGPGTRLTVT.